Shown below are 18 T cell receptor beta chains from a single sample sequenced in a study of blood T cell repertoires in COVID-19. Produced via immunoSEQ multiplex PCR; TCRdb's table is partial and in-frame only. The table shows around 310,000 clones, with nearly 90% occurring only once. Source material: peripheral blood. These TCRs come from a woman aged 40 to 49 with COVID-19, enrolled during active disease.

This chain connects TRBV28 to TRBJ1-5, with 9 bases lining up with TRBD1. Germline assignment: CDR1 MDHEN and CDR2 SYDVKM. CDR3 length equals 15 residues. V lost 5 bases to trimming and J lost 4 bases; unmatched junction nucleotides: 6. The CDR3, as DNA: TGTGCCAGCAGTCCACTAGACAGGGGGAATCAGCCCCAGCATTTT. This codes for CASSPLDRGNQPQHF.

The chain combines TRBV5-1 with TRBJ2-2; 9 nucleotides agree with TRBD2. Germline lookup yields CDR1 SGHRS and CDR2 YFSETQ. V was pared by 4 bases and J by 1 base, with 2 bases of the junction left unmatched. The CDR3 sequence is 15 residues long. CDR3 in amino acids: CASSGSGGNTGELFF. Written as DNA, the CDR3 is TGCGCCAGCAGCGGTAGCGGGGGGAACACCGGGGAGCTGTTTTTT.

The chain joins TRBV9 to TRBJ2-7; a weak D match, TRBD2 (7 bases). Trimming shortened V by 4 bases and J by 5 bases, and 19 bases separated the two germline ends. CDR3 length: 15 residues. Germline V gene sequence: CDR1 SGDLS, CDR2 YYNGEE. The CDR3 protein is CASSPRGGSSHEQYF. Written as DNA, the CDR3 is TGTGCCAGCAGCCCCAGGGGCGGGAGTTCCCACGAGCAGTACTTC.

The chain is built from TRBV6-5 and TRBJ2-1; 9 bases match TRBD1. The CDR3 is made up of 13 amino acids. The germline V gene has CDR1 MNHEY and CDR2 SVGAGI. Trimming cost V 6 bases and J 9 bases; bases outside gene matches: 6. CDR3 nucleotide sequence: TGTGCCAGCAGGGGGGACAGGGCAGGTGAGCAGTTCTTC. This translates into CASRGDRAGEQFF.

The rearrangement links TRBV5-1 to TRBJ2-3; TRBD1 is a possible D gene (5 bases). Per the germline V gene, CDR1 is SGHRS and CDR2 is YFSETQ. Trimming removed 4 bases from V and 6 bases from J, with 15 bases in between. The CDR3 is 14 amino acids. The CDR3 nucleotides are TGCGCCAGCAGCCCTTTTTTGGGGCCGGATACGCAGTATTTT. Translated, it gives CASSPFLGPDTQYF. Using reference TRBV5-1 and TRBJ2-3 for the parts outside the CDR3, the full variable domain is KAGVTQTPRYLIKTRGQQVTLSCSPISGHRSVSWYQQTPGQGLQFLFEYFSETQRNKGNFPGRFSGRQFSNSRSEMNVSTLELGDSALYLCASSPFLGPDTQYFGPGTRLTVL.

The chain joins TRBV6-2 or TRBV6-3 to TRBJ1-1; D might be TRBD1 (5 bases). V was trimmed by 4 bases and J by 4 bases, leaving 7 bases between them. The CDR3 runs to 12 residues. Looked up from germline, CDR1 is MNHEY and CDR2 is SVGEGT. CDR3 DNA sequence: TGTGCCAGCAGTTCAGGGCGCACTGAAGCTTTCTTT. Translated: CASSSGRTEAFF.

The rearrangement uses TRBV2 and TRBJ1-2, with a possible D match to TRBD1 (5 bases). V was cut by 3 bases and J by 4 bases, with 15 bases left in between. The CDR3 has 15 residues. Germline V gene sequence: CDR1 SNHLY, CDR2 FYNNEI. Here the CDR3 reads CASSEGRNRFYGYTF. For the CDR3, the DNA is TGTGCCAGCAGTGAGGGTCGCAACAGGTTCTATGGCTACACCTTC.

Turning to this clone: Germline is not matched at one junction end, which may reflect a read error. The rearrangement uses TRBV12-5 and TRBJ1-4; 9 nucleotides match TRBD1. This CDR3 region has 17 residues. Germline V gives CDR1 LGHNT, CDR2 FRNRAP. The CDR3 loop is CASGLGQGWATNEKLFF. DNA for the CDR3: TGTGCTAGTGGCTTGGGACAGGGATGGGCAACTAATGAAAAACTGTTTTTT.

This clone occurred once. The chain couples TRBV3-1 (or the pseudogene TRBV3-2) to TRBJ2-1; D is possibly TRBD1 (6 bases). The CDR3 is 14 amino acids. The V gene's germline CDR1 is LGHDT and CDR2 YNNKEL (reference sequence). The V gene lost 1 base and the J gene lost 4 bases, with 8 bases spanning the gap. CDR3 in amino acids: CASSQGTVYNEQFF. In nucleotides, the CDR3 is TGTGCCAGCAGCCAAGGGACAGTTTACAATGAGCAGTTCTTC.

The chain recombines TRBV19 with TRBJ1-1, with TRBD1 matching over 8 bases. The CDR3 runs to 13 residues. V was pared by 9 bases and J by 5 bases, with 8 bases of the junction left unmatched. Germline V lookup: CDR1 LNHDA, CDR2 SQIVND (reference sequence). CDR3 sequence: CASRLRGLTEAFF. CDR3 nucleotide sequence: TGTGCCAGCCGACTCAGGGGGCTGACTGAAGCTTTCTTT.

The rearrangement joins TRBV5-6 to TRBJ1-1; tentatively, D is TRBD1 (6 bases). Trimming removed 0 bases from V and 10 bases from J, with 13 bases in between. The CDR3 covers 13 residues. The germline gives CDR1 SGHDT, CDR2 YYEEEE. CDR3 sequence (DNA): TGTGCCAGCAGCTTGGCAGGGGCAAGTTTAGCTTTCTTT. Translation: CASSLAGASLAFF.

This chain links TRBV10-3 with TRBJ1-1; TRBD1 matches 8 bases. The CDR3 is 11 amino acids. The V gene's germline CDR1 is ENHRY and CDR2 SYGVKD. With 6 bases clipped from V and 11 bases from J, the junction kept 5 bases outside the gene matches. CDR3 residues: CAIRGQGDAFF. In nucleotides, the CDR3 is TGTGCCATCAGAGGACAGGGTGACGCTTTCTTT.

The chain combines TRBV29-1 with TRBJ1-1; D is unresolved. Trimming cost V 0 bases and J 6 bases, with 14 bases left between them. The CDR3 consists of 14 residues. Germline V gene lookup returns CDR1 SQVTM and CDR2 ANQGSEA. CDR3 amino acids: CSVEDHGGLAEAFF. The CDR3 coding sequence is TGCAGCGTTGAAGATCATGGAGGATTAGCTGAAGCTTTCTTT.

DNA for the CDR3: TGTGCCAGCAGTTTGCGGGAGACGGGCAGGGCCAACACTGAAGCTTTCTTT. Translation gives CASSLRETGRANTEAFF. The chain combines TRBV27 with TRBJ1-1, with D maybe TRBD1 (5 bases). Deletions cut 3 bases from V and 2 bases from J, with 19 bases between. The germline CDR1 and CDR2 sequences are MNHEY and SMNVEV (reference sequence). CDR3 size: 17 residues.

The gene calls are TRBV5-4 and TRBJ1-1, with D uncertain. This CDR3 region has 13 residues. Trimming removed 0 bases from V and 2 bases from J, with 5 bases in between. The V gene's germline CDR1 is SGHNT and CDR2 YYREEE (reference sequence). The CDR3 region has the DNA TGTGCCAGCAGCTTGGATCTCAACACTGAAGCTTTCTTT. Translated, it gives CASSLDLNTEAFF.

The CDR3 loop reads CASSLVQGNGYTF. The CDR3 DNA reads TGTGCCAGCAGTTTGGTCCAGGGGAATGGCTACACCTTC. This chain links TRBV28 with TRBJ1-2; possibly TRBD1 for D (6 bases). Per the germline V gene, CDR1 is MDHEN and CDR2 is SYDVKM. V gave up 3 bases and J gave up 6 bases, with 11 bases separating them. This CDR3 is built from 13 residues.

The rearrangement links TRBV7-9 to TRBJ1-1, with D hard to call. V was shortened by 5 bases and J by 6 bases, with 10 bases between the two germline ends. Germline V lookup: CDR1 SEHNR, CDR2 FQNEAQ (reference sequence). CDR3 length: 12 residues. The CDR3 DNA reads TGTGCCAGCAGCGGGAGGATATCTGAAGCTTTCTTT. Its protein is CASSGRISEAFF.

This chain joins TRBV29-1 and TRBJ1-1, with 8 bases aligning to TRBD1. The germline V gene encodes CDR1 SQVTM and CDR2 ANQGSEA. V gave up 1 base and J gave up 4 bases; unmatched junction bases: 2. The CDR3 is 13 residues long. CDR3 DNA: TGCAGCGTTGAAGGCAGGGGGCTCACTGAAGCTTTCTTT. It encodes CSVEGRGLTEAFF.